A single sample is the source of the 20 T cell receptor beta chains below, sequenced in a study of blood T cell repertoires in COVID-19. Sequenced by immunoSEQ multiplex PCR; TCRdb stores in-frame clones only, minus some. The data contain around 250,000 clones, 65% to 90% of them singletons. What was sequenced was peripheral blood. Receptors originate from a man aged 45 to 65 with active or convalescent COVID-19.

This sequence joins TRBV6-4 and TRBJ2-1; tentatively, D is TRBD2 (6 bases). The CDR3 runs 13 residues. V was shortened by 1 base and J by 9 bases, with 10 bases between the two germline ends. Per the germline V gene, CDR1 is MRHNA and CDR2 is SNTAGT. The CDR3 here is CASSDLGAGEQFF. In DNA form, the CDR3 reads TGTGCCAGCAGTGACTTGGGAGCGGGTGAGCAGTTCTTC.

This chain connects TRBV7-2 to TRBJ2-7; D not certain. Germline V lookup: CDR1 SGHTA, CDR2 FQGNSA. V lost 1 base, J lost 0 bases, and 13 bases lay in between. This CDR3 has 16 amino acids. This chain's CDR3 is CASSLEAAISSYEQYF. Written as DNA, the CDR3 is TGTGCCAGCAGCTTAGAGGCGGCGATTAGCTCCTACGAGCAGTACTTC.

This clone was counted a single time. V gene TRBV5-1 combines with J gene TRBJ2-1, with 7 bases lining up with TRBD2. The J segment lost 9 bases and the V segment lost 4 bases, leaving 16 bases of the junction unmatched. In germline, CDR1 is SGHRS, CDR2 YFSETQ. The CDR3 spans 16 residues. The CDR3 here is CASSPRTSYIQAEQFF. CDR3 DNA sequence: TGCGCCAGCAGCCCCCGGACTAGTTATATACAAGCTGAGCAGTTCTTC.

The rearrangement uses TRBV6-1 and TRBJ1-4; D gene uncertain. Trimming shortened V by 3 bases and J by 6 bases, and 14 bases separated the two germline ends. CDR1 and CDR2 from the germline V gene are MNHNS and SASEGT. The CDR3 covers 15 residues. The CDR3 here is CASSDLLRQDEKLFF. Here the CDR3 DNA reads TGTGCCAGCAGTGACCTACTCCGTCAGGATGAAAAACTGTTTTTT.

The chain recombines TRBV10-2 with TRBJ2-3; TRBD2 aligns across 12 bases. The CDR3 extends over 19 amino acids. Germline V gene lookup returns CDR1 WSHSY and CDR2 SAAADI. V lost 4 bases, J lost 0 bases, and 11 bases stayed unmatched. The CDR3 is CASSVRLAGVPFSTDTQYF. CDR3 coding DNA: TGCGCCAGCAGTGTTAGACTAGCGGGAGTCCCCTTTAGCACAGATACGCAGTATTTT.

This clone was recorded once. The J gene is TRBJ1-2, the V gene TRBV27, with 9 bases fitting TRBD1. V shed 1 base, J shed 4 bases, and the junction held 4 bases outside the gene matches. The CDR3 consists of 15 residues. The V gene's germline CDR1 is MNHEY and CDR2 SMNVEV (reference sequence). CDR3 nucleotides: TGTGCCAGCAGTTTATTCGGACAGGGGTTCTATGGCTACACCTTC. Amino acid sequence: CASSLFGQGFYGYTF.

The CDR3 DNA reads as TGTGCCAGCAGTTTTGTGGGAGGGAGAGAGACCCAGTACTTC. It translates to CASSFVGGRETQYF. The chain combines TRBV28 with TRBJ2-5, with 7 bases identical to TRBD2. From germline, CDR1 is MDHEN and CDR2 SYDVKM. The CDR3 extends over 14 amino acids. Trimming cost V 3 bases and J 4 bases; bases outside gene matches: 5.

V usage is TRBV2 and J usage is TRBJ2-6; 8 bases agree with TRBD1. CDR3 length: 18 amino acids. Germline V gene data show CDR1 as SNHLY and CDR2 as FYNNEI. V lost 1 base, J lost 0 bases, and 5 bases stayed unmatched. The CDR3 DNA reads TGTGCCAGCAGTGAAGTCAGGGGGCGCGGCTCTGGGGCCAACGTCCTGACTTTC. It codes for CASSEVRGRGSGANVLTF. Using reference TRBV2 and TRBJ2-6 for the parts outside the CDR3, the full variable domain is EPEVTQTPSHQVTQMGQEVILRCVPISNHLYFYWYRQILGQKVEFLVSFYNNEISEKSEIFDDQFSVERPDGSNFTLKIRSTKLEDSAMYFCASSEVRGRGSGANVLTFGAGSRLTVL.

V is TRBV19 and J is TRBJ2-2, with 9 bases aligning to TRBD1. V lost 2 bases, J lost 1 base, and 14 bases stayed unmatched. The CDR3 runs 20 residues. Looked up from germline, CDR1 is LNHDA and CDR2 is SQIVND (reference sequence). The CDR3 nucleotides are TGTGCCAGTAGTATAATCCGGGACAGGGAATCGAGGGAGAACACCGGGGAGCTGTTTTTT. This encodes CASSIIRDRESRENTGELFF.

The chain joins TRBV18 to TRBJ2-2; perhaps TRBD2 as D (6 bases). The CDR3 length is 16 residues. The V and J ends lost 1 base and 9 bases respectively, with 18 bases between them. Germline values: CDR1 KGHSH, CDR2 LQKENI. The CDR3 loop is CASSPQGGAALRELFF. The CDR3 DNA is TGTGCCAGCTCACCACAAGGCGGGGCCGCTCTGAGGGAGCTGTTTTTT.

This sequence joins TRBV5-4 and TRBJ2-3, with 8 bases that match TRBD1. This CDR3 is 15 amino acids long. V lost 0 bases, J lost 3 bases, and 3 bases stayed unmatched. Germline assignment: CDR1 SGHNT and CDR2 YYREEE (reference sequence). The DNA of the CDR3 is TGTGCCAGCAGCTTGGTAACAGGGGGAACAGATACGCAGTATTTT. Translating gives CASSLVTGGTDTQYF.

The chain combines TRBV7-9 with TRBJ2-3; a possible D gene is TRBD2 (6 bases). CDR1 is SEHNR, CDR2 FQNEAQ, per germline (reference sequence). The length of the CDR3 is 15 residues. The V and J ends lost 5 bases and 2 bases respectively, with 14 bases between them. The CDR3 DNA follows: TGTGCCAGCAGCCCGGGGGTGTCCTCCACAGATACGCAGTATTTT. Its translation: CASSPGVSSTDTQYF.

The genes are TRBV7-2 and TRBJ1-2; 7 nucleotides agree with TRBD1. Germline V gives CDR1 SGHTA, CDR2 FQGNSA. The CDR3 spans 14 residues. The ends lost 0 bases at V and 3 bases at J; junction bases unmatched: 1. CDR3 nucleotides: TGTGCCAGCAGCTTAGCGCAGGGGGACTATGGCTACACCTTC. This sequence encodes CASSLAQGDYGYTF. Supplemented by reference TRBV7-2 and TRBJ1-2, the full variable domain reads GAGVSQSPSNKVTEKGKDVELRCDPISGHTALYWYRQSLGQGLEFLIYFQGNSAPDKSGLPSDRFSAERTGGSVSTLTIQRTQQEDSAVYLCASSLAQGDYGYTFGSGTRLTVV.

J is TRBJ1-2 and V is TRBV19, with TRBD1 as a possible D gene (5 bases). Trimming pared 8 bases from V and 3 bases from J, leaving 16 bases between. The CDR3 has 14 amino acids. Per germline, CDR1 LNHDA and CDR2 SQIVND (reference sequence). Here the CDR3 DNA reads TGTGCCAGTGGGACGGGGGGTGCGGACTATGGCTACACCTTC. Translated, it gives CASGTGGADYGYTF.

The chain combines TRBV15 with TRBJ2-5; 8 bases match TRBD1. Germline V gives CDR1 LNHNV, CDR2 YYDKDF (reference sequence). This CDR3 is 21 amino acids long. V trimming: 3 bases; J trimming: 5 bases; junction bases outside the gene matches: 26. Here the CDR3 DNA reads TGTGCCACCAGCAGGGGCAGGGGGCAGTCGACGGGTTATGGGGATCGGGAGACCCAGTACTTC. Its translation: CATSRGRGQSTGYGDRETQYF.

V and J are TRBV18 and TRBJ1-1; TRBD1 aligns across 10 bases. Germline CDR1 KGHSH, CDR2 LQKENI. Unmatched junction bases numbered 9, after V lost 4 bases and J lost 10 bases. The length of the CDR3 is 14 residues. The CDR3 bases are TGTGCCAGCTCACTCCGGGACAGGGGATTGACAGCTTTCTTT. Protein: CASSLRDRGLTAFF. Combining the CDR3 with reference TRBV18 and TRBJ1-1 gives the whole variable domain NAGVMQNPRHLVRRRGQEARLRCSPMKGHSHVYWYRQLPEEGLKFMVYLQKENIIDESGMPKERFSAEFPKEGPSILRIQQVVRGDSAAYFCASSLRDRGLTAFFGQGTRLTVV.

The chain joins TRBV3-1 (or the pseudogene TRBV3-2) to TRBJ2-2; perhaps TRBD1 as D (5 bases). The germline V gene has CDR1 LGHDT and CDR2 YNNKEL (reference sequence). The CDR3 extends over 15 amino acids. V gave up 3 bases and J gave up 3 bases, with 11 bases separating them. CDR3 amino acids: CASSHGQGDTGELFF. DNA of the CDR3: TGTGCCAGCAGCCATGGTCAGGGTGACACCGGGGAGCTGTTTTTT.

V is TRBV11-2 and J is TRBJ2-3; D possibly corresponds to TRBD2 (6 bases). This CDR3 comprises 14 residues. Trimming stripped 5 bases from V and 0 bases from J, with 9 bases between. The germline V gene encodes CDR1 SGHAT and CDR2 FQNNGV. The CDR3 is CASSAGTSTDTQYF. DNA for the CDR3: TGTGCCAGCAGCGCCGGGACTAGCACAGATACGCAGTATTTT. Full variable domain (outside the CDR3, taken from reference TRBV11-2 and TRBJ2-3): EAGVAQSPRYKIIEKRQSVAFWCNPISGHATLYWYQQILGQGPKLLIQFQNNGVVDDSQLPKDRFSAERLKGVDSTLKIQPAKLEDSAVYLCASSAGTSTDTQYFGPGTRLTVL.

This chain joins TRBV2 and TRBJ1-5; 9 bases are a match to TRBD1. Losses at the gene ends were 9 bases for V and 1 base for J; bases not matched to a gene: 7. CDR1 and CDR2 (germline): SNHLY, FYNNEI. The CDR3 is 15 amino acids. The DNA of the CDR3 is TGTGCCAGTCATACAGGGGGCGCAAGCAATCAGCCCCAGCATTTT. Translating gives CASHTGGASNQPQHF.

V usage is TRBV6-1 and J usage is TRBJ1-2; D is undetermined. V lost 0 bases to trimming and J lost 6 bases, with 8 bases between them. The CDR3 is made up of 13 amino acids. CDR1 and CDR2 from the germline V gene are MNHNS and SASEGT. CDR3 loop: CASSEAHRDGYTF. The CDR3 coding sequence is TGTGCCAGCAGTGAAGCCCACAGAGATGGCTACACCTTC.